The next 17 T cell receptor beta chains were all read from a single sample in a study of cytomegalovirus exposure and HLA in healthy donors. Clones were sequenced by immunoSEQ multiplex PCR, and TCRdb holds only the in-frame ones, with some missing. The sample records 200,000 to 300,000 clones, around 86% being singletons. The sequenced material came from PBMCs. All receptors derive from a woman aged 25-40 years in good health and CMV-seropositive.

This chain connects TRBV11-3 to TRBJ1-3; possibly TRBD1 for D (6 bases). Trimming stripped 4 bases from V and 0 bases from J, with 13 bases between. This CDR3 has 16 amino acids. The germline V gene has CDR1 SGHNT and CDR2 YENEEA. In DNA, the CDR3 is TGTGCCAGCAGCTCGTGGACAGCCTCCTCTGGAAACACCATATATTTT. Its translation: CASSSWTASSGNTIYF.

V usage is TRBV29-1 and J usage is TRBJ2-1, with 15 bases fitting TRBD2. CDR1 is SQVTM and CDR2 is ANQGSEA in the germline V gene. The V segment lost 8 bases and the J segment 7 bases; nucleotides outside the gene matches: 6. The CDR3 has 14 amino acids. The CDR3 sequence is CSLRGLAGGNEQFF. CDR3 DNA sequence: TGCAGCCTCCGGGGACTAGCGGGGGGTAATGAGCAGTTCTTC.

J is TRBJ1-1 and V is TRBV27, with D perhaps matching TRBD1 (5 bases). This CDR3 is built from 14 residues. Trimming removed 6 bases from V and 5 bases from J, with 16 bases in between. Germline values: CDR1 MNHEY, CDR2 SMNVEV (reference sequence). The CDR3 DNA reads TGTGCCAGCAGCCCGGTCGGGGGGGGGACTGAAGCTTTCTTT. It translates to CASSPVGGGTEAFF.

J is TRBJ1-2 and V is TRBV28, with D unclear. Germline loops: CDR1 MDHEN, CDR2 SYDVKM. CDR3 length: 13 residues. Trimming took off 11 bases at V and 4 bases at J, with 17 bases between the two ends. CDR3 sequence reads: CAAREGSGYGYTF. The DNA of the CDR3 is TGTGCCGCCCGGGAGGGCTCCGGCTATGGCTACACCTTC.

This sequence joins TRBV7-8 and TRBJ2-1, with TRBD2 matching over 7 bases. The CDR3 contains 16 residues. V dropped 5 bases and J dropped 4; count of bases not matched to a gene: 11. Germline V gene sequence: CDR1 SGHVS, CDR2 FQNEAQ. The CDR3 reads CASSPRLADNYNEQFF. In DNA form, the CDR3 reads TGTGCCAGCAGCCCTCGGCTAGCGGACAATTACAATGAGCAGTTCTTC.

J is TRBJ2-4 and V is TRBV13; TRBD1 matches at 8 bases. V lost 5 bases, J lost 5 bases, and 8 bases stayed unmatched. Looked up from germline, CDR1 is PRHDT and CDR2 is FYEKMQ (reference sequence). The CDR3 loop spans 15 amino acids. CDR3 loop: CASSQPRGQENIQYF. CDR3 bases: TGTGCCAGCAGCCAGCCCCGGGGACAGGAAAACATTCAGTACTTC.

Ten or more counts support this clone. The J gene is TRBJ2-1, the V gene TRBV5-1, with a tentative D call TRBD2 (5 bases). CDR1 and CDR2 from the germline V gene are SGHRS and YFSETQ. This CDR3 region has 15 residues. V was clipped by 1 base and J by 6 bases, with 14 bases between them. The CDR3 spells CASSLTLVGINEQFF. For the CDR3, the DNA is TGCGCCAGCAGCTTGACACTAGTGGGTATCAATGAGCAGTTCTTC.

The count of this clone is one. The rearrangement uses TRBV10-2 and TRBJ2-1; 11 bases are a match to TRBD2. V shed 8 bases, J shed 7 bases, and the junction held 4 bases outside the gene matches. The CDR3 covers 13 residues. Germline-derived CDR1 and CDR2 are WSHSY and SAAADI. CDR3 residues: CASLLAGGNEQFF. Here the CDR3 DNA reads TGCGCCAGCCTCTTAGCGGGAGGGAATGAGCAGTTCTTC.

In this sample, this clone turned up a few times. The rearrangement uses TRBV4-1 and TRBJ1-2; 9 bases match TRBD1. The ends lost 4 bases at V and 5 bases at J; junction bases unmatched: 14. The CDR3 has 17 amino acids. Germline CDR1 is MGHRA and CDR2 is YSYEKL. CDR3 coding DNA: TGCGCCAGCAGCCGGGGGGGGACAGGGATGACTTTGTATGGCTACACCTTC. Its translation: CASSRGGTGMTLYGYTF.

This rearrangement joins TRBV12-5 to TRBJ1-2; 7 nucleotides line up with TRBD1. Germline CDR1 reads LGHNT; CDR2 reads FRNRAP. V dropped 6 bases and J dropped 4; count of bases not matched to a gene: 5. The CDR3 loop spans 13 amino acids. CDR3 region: CASGRDSLYGYTF. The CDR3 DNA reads TGTGCTAGTGGGAGGGACAGCCTCTATGGCTACACCTTC.

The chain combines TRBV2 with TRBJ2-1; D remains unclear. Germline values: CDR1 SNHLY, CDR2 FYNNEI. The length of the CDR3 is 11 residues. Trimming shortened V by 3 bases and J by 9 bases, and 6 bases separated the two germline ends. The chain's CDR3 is CASSDSGEQFF. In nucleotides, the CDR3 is TGTGCCAGCAGTGACTCGGGTGAGCAGTTCTTC.

In DNA form, the CDR3 reads TGTGCCAGCAGTGACCCGACAGGACATCAGCCCCAGCATTTT. It encodes CASSDPTGHQPQHF. The V gene is TRBV28, the J gene TRBJ1-5; D might be TRBD1 (6 bases). With 5 bases removed from V and 5 bases from J, the gap between germline ends came to 13 bases. Looked up from germline, CDR1 is MDHEN and CDR2 is SYDVKM. The CDR3 contains 14 residues.

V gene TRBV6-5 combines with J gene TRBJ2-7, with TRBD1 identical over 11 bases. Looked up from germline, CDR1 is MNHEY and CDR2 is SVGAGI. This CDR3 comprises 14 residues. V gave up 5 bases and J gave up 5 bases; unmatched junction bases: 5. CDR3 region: CASSPGQGANEQYF. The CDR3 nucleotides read TGTGCCAGCAGTCCAGGACAGGGGGCCAACGAGCAGTACTTC.

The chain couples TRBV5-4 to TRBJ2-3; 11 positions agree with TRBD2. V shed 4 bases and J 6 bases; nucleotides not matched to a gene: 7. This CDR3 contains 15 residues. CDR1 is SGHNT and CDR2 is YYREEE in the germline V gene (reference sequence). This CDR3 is CASSVTSGSVDTQYF. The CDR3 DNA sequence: TGTGCCAGCAGCGTTACTAGCGGGAGTGTTGATACGCAGTATTTT.

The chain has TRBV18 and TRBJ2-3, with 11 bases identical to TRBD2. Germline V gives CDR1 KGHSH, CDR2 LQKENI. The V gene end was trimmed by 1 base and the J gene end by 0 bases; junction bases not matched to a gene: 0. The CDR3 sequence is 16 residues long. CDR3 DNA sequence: TGTGCCAGCTCACCACGGACTAGCGGGAGCACAGATACGCAGTATTTT. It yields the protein CASSPRTSGSTDTQYF.

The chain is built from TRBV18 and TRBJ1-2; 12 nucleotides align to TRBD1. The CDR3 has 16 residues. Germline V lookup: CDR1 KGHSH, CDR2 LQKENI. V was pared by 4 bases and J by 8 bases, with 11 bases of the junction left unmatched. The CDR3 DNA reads TGTGCCAGCTCACGCAACCAGGGGACAGGGGGCGACGGCTACACCTTC. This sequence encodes CASSRNQGTGGDGYTF.

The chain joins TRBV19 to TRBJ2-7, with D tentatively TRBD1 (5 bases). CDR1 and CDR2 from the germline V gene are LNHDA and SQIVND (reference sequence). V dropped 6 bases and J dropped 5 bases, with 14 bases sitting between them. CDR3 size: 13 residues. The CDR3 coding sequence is TGTGCCAGTAGCACGATGGGGCAAAACGAGCAGTACTTC. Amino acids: CASSTMGQNEQYF.